What follows describes a single T cell receptor beta chain. The antigen it binds to is not known. Qualities for individual bases were not recorded, and no much larger clone is one base off. One collaborating source in Seattle enrolled patients while the patients were actively infected and followed the patients over time throughout the course of disease. Collaborating institutions collected whole blood in K2EDTA tubes following their own protocols. For TCRbeta analysis, collaborators shipped samples in one of three forms: frozen whole blood, isolated PBMCs, or DNA extracted from either of those sample types. This record comes from a study of blood T cell repertoires in COVID-19 (TCRdb year 2020). General notes on the study: The collaborator samples originated in the United States, Italy and Spain and spanned the acute and convalescent phases of COVID-19. The prospective study material was composed of cDNA or gDNA derived from T cells, B-cell-depleted T cells, or PBMCs. The dataset comprised deeply sampled blood TCRbeta repertoires from subjects exposed to, actively infected with, or recovered from COVID-19. The repertoires were released in a freely available public database intended as a resource for research on the immune response to SARS-CoV-2. Samples came from the ongoing ImmuneRACE study (first 160 participants) plus 1,254 subjects from 6 global collaborators. Nearly every sample came with metadata listing a de-identified subject ID, COVID-19 status, age in years and sex. Where HLA class I and class II types were available, the types were taken from metadata supplied by the sample provider, not from assay-based typing. The investigation overall reported the following: The amount of clinical and demographic metadata varied by source and participant and was provided uncurated.

TCRbeta CDR3 regions were amplified from genomic DNA using the immunoSEQ Assay, a bias-controlled multiplex PCR. The authors' pipeline ran thus. The number of nucleated cells in each sample was estimated by amplification of reference gene primers within the assay. To quantify the absolute abundance of each unique TCRbeta CDR3 rearrangement, sequence reads were collapsed and filtered. For each sample, productive Simpson clonality was calculated by taking the square root of Simpson's diversity index across productive rearrangements. The source is immuneACCESS, and TCRdb retained only in-frame sequences with V and J called. Part of the clones is not carried over; for the studies checked, unresolved V genes explain less than half of this, and the remainder is unexplained. The V and J calls and clone size come from that table; D and trimming were worked out from the DNA. Here the sample has about 250,000 clones; roughly 91% occur a single time. The ten biggest clones cover more than 0.65% of the sample.

V is pruned by 4 bases and J by 3 bases, leaving 6 bases of the junction without a gene match. CDR3 length: 14 amino acids, cysteine to phenylalanine. Only the CDR3 region is kept as DNA, spanning 42 bases read in frame from base 1. The germline V gene encodes CDR1 SGHRS and CDR2 YFSETQ. Input material: peripheral blood. This clonotype was obtained from a man aged 25-45 years with COVID-19, enrolled during active disease. Recombination joined TRBV5-1 with TRBJ1-1, and 7 bases in between align with TRBD1. The DNA sequence is TGCGCCAGCAGCAGTACAGGGGACTACACTGAAGCTTTCTTT. The resulting protein is CASSSTGDYTEAFF.